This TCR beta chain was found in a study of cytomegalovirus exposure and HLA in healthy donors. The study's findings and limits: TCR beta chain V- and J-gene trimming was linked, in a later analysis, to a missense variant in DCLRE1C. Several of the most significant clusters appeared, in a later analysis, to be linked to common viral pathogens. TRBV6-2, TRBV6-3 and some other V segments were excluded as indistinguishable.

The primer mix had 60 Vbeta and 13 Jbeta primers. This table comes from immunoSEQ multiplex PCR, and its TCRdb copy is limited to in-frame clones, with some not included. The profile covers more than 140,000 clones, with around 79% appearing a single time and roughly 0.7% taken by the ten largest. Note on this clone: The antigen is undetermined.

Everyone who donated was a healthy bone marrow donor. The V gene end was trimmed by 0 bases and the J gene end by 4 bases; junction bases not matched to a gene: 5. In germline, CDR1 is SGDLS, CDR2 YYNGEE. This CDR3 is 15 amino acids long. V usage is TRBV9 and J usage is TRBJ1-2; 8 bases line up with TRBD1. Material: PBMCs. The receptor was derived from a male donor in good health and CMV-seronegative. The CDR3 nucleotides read TGTGCCAGCAGCGTAGAGGCAGGGGGCTTCTATGGCTACACCTTC. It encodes CASSVEAGGFYGYTF. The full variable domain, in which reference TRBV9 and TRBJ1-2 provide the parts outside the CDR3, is DSGVTQTPKHLITATGQRVTLRCSPRSGDLSVYWYQQSLDQGLQFLIQYYNGEERAKGNILERFSAQQFPDLHSELNLSSLELGDSALYFCASSVEAGGFYGYTFGSGTRLTVV.